A single sample gave rise to the 12 T cell receptor beta chains below, sequenced in a study of T cells after yellow fever vaccination. TCRdb fed the 5' RACE reads into MiXCR, producing one record per CDR3 protein. The repertoire has hundreds of thousands of distinct CDR3 sequences, under 20% of them found once; the top ten carry 15% to 20%. Material: PBMCs, obtained before the yellow fever booster vaccination. The source is a man aged 18 to 30 who received the YFV17D yellow fever vaccine.

The chain employs TRBV29-1 and TRBJ1-2; D is ambiguous. Germline V gives CDR1 SQVTM, CDR2 ANQGSEA. Trimming stripped 6 bases from V and 4 bases from J, with 9 bases between. The CDR3 is 11 amino acids. The CDR3 DNA reads TGCAGCGTCCAAAAGATCTATGGCTACACCTTC. Its translation is CSVQKIYGYTF. Filled out from reference TRBV29-1 and TRBJ1-2, the complete variable domain reads SAVISQKPSRDICQRGTSLTIQCQVDSQVTMMFWYRQQPGQSLTLIATANQGSEATYESGFVIDKFPISRPNLTFSTLTVSNMSPEDSSIYLCSVQKIYGYTFGSGTRLTVV.

This chain joins TRBV6-6 and TRBJ2-5; 7 bases align to TRBD2. The CDR3 spans 15 residues. The germline V gene encodes CDR1 MNHNY and CDR2 SVGAGI (reference sequence). The V gene end was trimmed by 0 bases and the J gene end by 3 bases; junction bases not matched to a gene: 4. This CDR3 reads CASSYSTSRKETQYF. The CDR3 nucleotides read TGTGCCAGCAGTTACTCGACTAGCCGTAAAGAGACCCAGTACTTC.

This clonotype was counted between two and nine times. The chain employs TRBV29-1 and TRBJ2-6; TRBD1 aligns across 8 bases. The CDR3 runs 18 residues. V dropped 7 bases and J dropped 0; count of bases not matched to a gene: 14. Looked up from germline, CDR1 is SQVTM and CDR2 is ANQGSEA. The DNA of the CDR3 is TGCAGCGCGGCTGGACAGGGCACAGCGATCTCTGGGGCCAACGTCCTGACTTTC. Translating gives CSAAGQGTAISGANVLTF.

The genes are TRBV20-1 and TRBJ1-2; D gene unclear. The germline V and J ends were trimmed by 2 bases and 5 bases, with 3 bases remaining between them. This CDR3 comprises 10 residues. Germline V gives CDR1 DFQATT, CDR2 SNEGSKA (reference sequence). CDR3 in amino acids: CSARTYGYTF. In nucleotides, the CDR3 is TGCAGTGCTAGAACTTATGGCTACACCTTC.

This chain links TRBV7-9 with TRBJ2-3; D not resolved. Germline CDR1 is SEHNR and CDR2 is FQNEAQ (reference sequence). The CDR3 covers 18 residues. Trimming took off 5 bases at V and 0 bases at J, with 21 bases between the two ends. The DNA for the CDR3 is TGTGCCAGCAGCCCCAGGTTGGCGGTCGGCCCTAGCACAGATACGCAGTATTTT. Translation gives CASSPRLAVGPSTDTQYF.

The chain uses TRBV15 and TRBJ1-1; D not resolved. The CDR3 is 12 residues long. V was trimmed by 1 base and J by 0 bases, leaving 0 bases between them. From germline, CDR1 is LNHNV and CDR2 YYDKDF (reference sequence). The CDR3 is CATSRVNTEAFF. The DNA for the CDR3 is TGTGCCACCAGCAGAGTGAACACTGAAGCTTTCTTT. The entire variable domain, with the rest obtained from reference TRBV15 and TRBJ1-1, is as follows: DAMVIQNPRYQVTQFGKPVTLSCSQTLNHNVMYWYQQKSSQAPKLLFHYYDKDFNNEADTPDNFQSRRPNTSFCFLDIRSPGLGDTAMYLCATSRVNTEAFFGQGTRLTVV.

This clonotype was counted only a few times. J is TRBJ2-2 and V is TRBV13, with a tentative D call TRBD2 (6 bases). Germline CDR1 and CDR2: PRHDT and FYEKMQ (reference sequence). There are 20 residues in the CDR3. The V end lost 1 base, the J end lost 0 bases, and 21 bases lay between the germline ends. The CDR3 region is CASSLEASRRTTSNTGELFF. As DNA, the CDR3 is TGTGCCAGCAGCTTAGAGGCCTCTAGGCGGACTACCTCGAACACCGGGGAGCTGTTTTTT.

The chain carries TRBV11-2 and TRBJ2-1; 10 positions match TRBD2. The CDR3 spans 14 residues. V was clipped by 3 bases and J by 6 bases; unmatched bases: 2. CDR1 SGHAT and CDR2 FQNNGV come from the germline V gene. The CDR3 spells CASSFPSGGNEQFF. In DNA form, the CDR3 reads TGTGCCAGCAGCTTCCCTAGCGGGGGCAATGAGCAGTTCTTC.

The gene calls are TRBV4-1 and TRBJ1-5; D gene ambiguous. V was pared by 3 bases and J by 1 base, with 7 bases between. In germline, CDR1 is MGHRA, CDR2 YSYEKL. The CDR3 spans 14 residues. In DNA form, the CDR3 reads TGCGCCAGCAGCCATTTGGGCAGCAATCAGCCCCAGCATTTT. It yields the protein CASSHLGSNQPQHF.

The rearrangement links TRBV9 to TRBJ1-2; D is uncertain. Per germline, CDR1 SGDLS and CDR2 YYNGEE. The CDR3 is 17 residues long. Trimming removed 0 bases at V and 0 bases at J, with 15 bases between. DNA of the CDR3: TGTGCCAGCAGCGTAGATCTCGCCCCAGCAACTAACTATGGCTACACCTTC. As protein: CASSVDLAPATNYGYTF. Full variable domain (rest looked up from reference TRBV9 and TRBJ1-2): DSGVTQTPKHLITATGQRVTLRCSPRSGDLSVYWYQQSLDQGLQFLIQYYNGEERAKGNILERFSAQQFPDLHSELNLSSLELGDSALYFCASSVDLAPATNYGYTFGSGTRLTVV.

The rearrangement joins TRBV7-9 to TRBJ1-6; no definite D call. CDR1 SEHNR and CDR2 FQNEAQ come from the germline V gene (reference sequence). Trimming removed 0 bases at V and 8 bases at J, with 17 bases between. The CDR3 is made up of 17 amino acids. The chain's CDR3 is CASSLAKRGFADSPLHF. DNA for the CDR3: TGTGCCAGCAGCTTAGCTAAACGAGGGTTCGCGGATTCACCCCTCCACTTT.

This clonotype turned up a few times. The chain links TRBV2 to TRBJ2-3; D not resolved. In germline, CDR1 is SNHLY, CDR2 FYNNEI. Trimming cost V 3 bases and J 0 bases, with 4 bases left between them. The CDR3 contains 13 residues. DNA for the CDR3: TGTGCCAGCAGTGAGACTAGCACAGATACGCAGTATTTT. Its protein product is CASSETSTDTQYF.